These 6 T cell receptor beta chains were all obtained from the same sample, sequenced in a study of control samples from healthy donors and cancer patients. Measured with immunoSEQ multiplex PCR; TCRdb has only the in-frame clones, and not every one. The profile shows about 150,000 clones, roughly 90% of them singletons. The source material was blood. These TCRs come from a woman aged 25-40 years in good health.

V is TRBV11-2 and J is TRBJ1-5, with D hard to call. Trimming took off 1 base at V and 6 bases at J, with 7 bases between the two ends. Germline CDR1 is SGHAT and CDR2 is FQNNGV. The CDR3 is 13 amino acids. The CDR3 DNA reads TGTGCCAGCAGCTTAGGCCCGGGTCAGCCCCAGCATTTT. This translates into CASSLGPGQPQHF.

The chain's CDR3 is CASSPISRPSGKPYEQYF. The CDR3 DNA is TGTGCCAGCAGCCCCATCTCAAGGCCTAGCGGGAAACCCTACGAGCAGTACTTC. The rearrangement joins TRBV11-2 to TRBJ2-7; TRBD2 aligns across 9 bases. Germline CDR1 SGHAT, CDR2 FQNNGV. V shed 5 bases, J shed 2 bases, and the junction held 16 bases outside the gene matches. CDR3 size: 18 residues.

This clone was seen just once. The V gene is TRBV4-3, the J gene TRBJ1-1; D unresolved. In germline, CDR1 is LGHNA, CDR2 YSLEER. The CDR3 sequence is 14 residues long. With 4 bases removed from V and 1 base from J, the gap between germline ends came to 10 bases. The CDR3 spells CASSLRSGNTEAFF. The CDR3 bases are TGCGCCAGCAGCCTACGGTCCGGGAACACTGAAGCTTTCTTT.

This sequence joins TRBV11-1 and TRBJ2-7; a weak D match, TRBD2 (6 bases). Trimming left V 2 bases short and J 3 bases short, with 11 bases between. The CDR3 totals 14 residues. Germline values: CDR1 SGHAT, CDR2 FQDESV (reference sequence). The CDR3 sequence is CASSLRDFLYEQYF. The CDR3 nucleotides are TGTGCCAGCAGCTTACGGGACTTCCTCTACGAGCAGTACTTC. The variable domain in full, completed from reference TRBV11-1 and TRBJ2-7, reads EAEVAQSPRYKITEKSQAVAFWCDPISGHATLYWYRQILGQGPELLVQFQDESVVDDSQLPKDRFSAERLKGVDSTLKIQPAELGDSAMYLCASSLRDFLYEQYFGPGTRLTVT.

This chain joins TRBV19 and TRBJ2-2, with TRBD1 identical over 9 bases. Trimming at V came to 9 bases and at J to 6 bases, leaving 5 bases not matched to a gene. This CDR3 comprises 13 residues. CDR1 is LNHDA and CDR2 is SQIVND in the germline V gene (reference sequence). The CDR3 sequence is CASTGQGAGELFF. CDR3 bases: TGTGCCAGCACGGGACAGGGTGCCGGGGAGCTGTTTTTT.

The CDR3 nucleotides read TGTGCCGCCTCCCGGACAAATACCGGGGAGCTGTTTTTT. Protein sequence: CAASRTNTGELFF. This chain links TRBV2 with TRBJ2-2, with D possibly being TRBD1 (5 bases). V lost 11 bases and J lost 5, with 15 bases in between. The CDR3 covers 13 residues. CDR1 and CDR2 (germline): SNHLY, FYNNEI.